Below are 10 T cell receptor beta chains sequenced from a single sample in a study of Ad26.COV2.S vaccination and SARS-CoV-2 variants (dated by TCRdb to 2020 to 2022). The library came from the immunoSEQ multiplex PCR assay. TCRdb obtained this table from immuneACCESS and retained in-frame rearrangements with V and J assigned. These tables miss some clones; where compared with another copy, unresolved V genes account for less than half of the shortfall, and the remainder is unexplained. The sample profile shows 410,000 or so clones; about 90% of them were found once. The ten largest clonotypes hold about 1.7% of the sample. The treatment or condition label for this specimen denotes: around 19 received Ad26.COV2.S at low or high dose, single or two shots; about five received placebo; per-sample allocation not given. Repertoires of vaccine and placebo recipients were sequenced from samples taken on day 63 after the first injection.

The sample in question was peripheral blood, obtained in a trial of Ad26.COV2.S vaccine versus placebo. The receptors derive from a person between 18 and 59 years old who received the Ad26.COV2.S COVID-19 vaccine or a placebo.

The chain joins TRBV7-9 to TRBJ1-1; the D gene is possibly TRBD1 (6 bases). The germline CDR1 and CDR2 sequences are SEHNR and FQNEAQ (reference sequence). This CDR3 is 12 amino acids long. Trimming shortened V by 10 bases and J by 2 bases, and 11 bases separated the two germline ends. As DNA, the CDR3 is TGTGCCATCAAGGACAGAAACACTGAAGCTTTCTTT. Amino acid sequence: CAIKDRNTEAFF.

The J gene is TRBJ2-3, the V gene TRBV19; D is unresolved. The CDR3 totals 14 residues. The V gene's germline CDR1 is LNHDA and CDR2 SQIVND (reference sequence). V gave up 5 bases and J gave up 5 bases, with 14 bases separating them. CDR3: CASSLRLARDTQYF. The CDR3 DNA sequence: TGTGCCAGTAGTCTACGATTAGCCAGAGATACGCAGTATTTT. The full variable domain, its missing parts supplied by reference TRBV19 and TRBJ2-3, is DGGITQSPKYLFRKEGQNVTLSCEQNLNHDAMYWYRQDPGQGLRLIYYSQIVNDFQKGDIAEGYSVSREKKESFPLTVTSAQKNPTAFYLCASSLRLARDTQYFGPGTRLTVL.

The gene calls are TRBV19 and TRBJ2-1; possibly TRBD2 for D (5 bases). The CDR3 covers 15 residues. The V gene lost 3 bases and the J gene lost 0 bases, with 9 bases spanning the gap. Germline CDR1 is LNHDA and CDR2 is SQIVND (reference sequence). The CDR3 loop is CASSMSTSSYNEQFF. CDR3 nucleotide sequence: TGTGCCAGTAGTATGTCCACTAGCTCCTACAATGAGCAGTTCTTC.

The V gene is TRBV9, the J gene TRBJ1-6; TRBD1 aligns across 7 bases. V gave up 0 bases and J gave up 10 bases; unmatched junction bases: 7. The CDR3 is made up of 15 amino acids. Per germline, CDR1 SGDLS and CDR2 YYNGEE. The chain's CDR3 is CASSVGGRGTSPLHF. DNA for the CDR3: TGTGCCAGCAGCGTAGGAGGCAGGGGGACCTCACCCCTCCACTTT.

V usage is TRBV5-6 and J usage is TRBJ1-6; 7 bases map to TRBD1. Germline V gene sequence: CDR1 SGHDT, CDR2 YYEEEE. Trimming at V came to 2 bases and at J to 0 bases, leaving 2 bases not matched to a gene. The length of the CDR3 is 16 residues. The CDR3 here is CASSFPGGSYNSPLHF. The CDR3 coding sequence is TGTGCCAGCAGCTTTCCAGGGGGCTCCTATAATTCACCCCTCCACTTT.

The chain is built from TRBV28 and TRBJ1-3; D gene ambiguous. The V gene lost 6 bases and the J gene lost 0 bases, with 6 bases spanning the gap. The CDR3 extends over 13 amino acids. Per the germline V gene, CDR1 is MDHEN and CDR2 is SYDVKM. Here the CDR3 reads CASRVASGNTIYF. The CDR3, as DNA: TGTGCCAGCAGGGTTGCCTCTGGAAACACCATATATTTT.

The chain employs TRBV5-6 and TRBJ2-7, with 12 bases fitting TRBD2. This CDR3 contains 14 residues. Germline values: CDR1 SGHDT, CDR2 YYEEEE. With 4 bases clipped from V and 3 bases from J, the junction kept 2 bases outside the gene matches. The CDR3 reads CASSRGLAGYEQYF. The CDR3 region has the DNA TGTGCCAGCAGCCGGGGACTAGCGGGCTACGAGCAGTACTTC.

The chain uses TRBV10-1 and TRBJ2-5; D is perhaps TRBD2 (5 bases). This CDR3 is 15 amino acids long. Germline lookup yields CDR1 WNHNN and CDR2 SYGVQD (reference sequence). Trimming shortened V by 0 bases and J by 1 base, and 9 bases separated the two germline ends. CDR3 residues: CASSESIGSQETQYF. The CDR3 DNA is TGCGCCAGCAGTGAGTCAATTGGGAGCCAAGAGACCCAGTACTTC.

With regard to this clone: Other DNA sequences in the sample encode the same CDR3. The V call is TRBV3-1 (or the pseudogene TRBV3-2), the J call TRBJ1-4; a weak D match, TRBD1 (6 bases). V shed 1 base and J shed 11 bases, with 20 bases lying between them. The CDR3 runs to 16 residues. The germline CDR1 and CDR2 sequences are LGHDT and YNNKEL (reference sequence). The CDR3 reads CASSQGRSGQIMKLFF. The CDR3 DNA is TGTGCCAGCAGCCAAGGGAGGTCGGGACAAATAATGAAACTGTTTTTT.

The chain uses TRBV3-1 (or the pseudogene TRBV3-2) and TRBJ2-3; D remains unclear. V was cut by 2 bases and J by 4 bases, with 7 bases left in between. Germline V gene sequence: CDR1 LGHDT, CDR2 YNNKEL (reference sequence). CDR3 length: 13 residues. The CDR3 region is CASSQRWADTQYF. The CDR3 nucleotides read TGTGCCAGCAGCCAACGGTGGGCAGATACGCAGTATTTT.